Each of the 19 T cell receptor beta chains below was sequenced from the same sample in a study of PD-L1 blockade in urothelial cancer. The repertoire was sequenced with immunoSEQ multiplex PCR; TCRdb's copy has only in-frame clones and lacks some. The data show 100,000 to 150,000 clones, roughly 83% seen once. As to time point: peripheral blood 6 weeks after treatment start. Sequences were derived from PBMCs, sampled around atezolizumab (anti-PD-L1) treatment. These receptor sequences come from a middle-aged man with urothelial cancer.

This sequence joins TRBV4-2 and TRBJ2-1; the D gene is possibly TRBD1 (6 bases). CDR3 length equals 15 residues. Germline V gene data show CDR1 as LGHNA and CDR2 as YNFKEQ. Trimming left V 1 base short and J 8 bases short, with 15 bases between. The CDR3 DNA is TGTGCCAGCAGCCAAGGATTCAGGGGTGGAGATGAGCAGTTCTTC. It encodes CASSQGFRGGDEQFF.

The chain is built from TRBV27 and TRBJ2-7; TRBD1 matches 11 bases. Unmatched junction bases numbered 11, after V lost 3 bases and J lost 7 bases. The CDR3 consists of 16 residues. Germline V lookup: CDR1 MNHEY, CDR2 SMNVEV (reference sequence). For the CDR3, the DNA is TGTGCCAGCAGTTTCCTCTCCGGGACAGGGGGACGGGAGCAGTACTTC. Its translation: CASSFLSGTGGREQYF.

This clone was observed a handful of times. The chain has TRBV7-9 and TRBJ2-2; TRBD2 matches at 9 bases. Germline loops: CDR1 SEHNR, CDR2 FQNEAQ (reference sequence). The CDR3 is 15 amino acids. The V gene end was trimmed by 3 bases and the J gene end by 3 bases; junction bases not matched to a gene: 2. The CDR3 is CASSFGLAYTGELFF. The CDR3 coding sequence is TGTGCCAGCAGCTTCGGACTAGCGTACACCGGGGAGCTGTTTTTT. Complete variable domain (other parts from reference TRBV7-9 and TRBJ2-2): DTGVSQNPRHKITKRGQNVTFRCDPISEHNRLYWYRQTLGQGPEFLTYFQNEAQLEKSRLLSDRFSAERPKGSFSTLEIQRTEQGDSAMYLCASSFGLAYTGELFFGEGSRLTVL.

This chain joins TRBV23-1 and TRBJ2-6, with 13 bases identical to TRBD2. TRBV23-1 is filed as an ORF, its function uncertain. V lost 2 bases, J lost 0 bases, and 10 bases stayed unmatched. The CDR3 consists of 21 residues. The CDR3 region has the DNA TGCGCCAGCAGTCAAGACAAGAAGGGACTAGCGGGACGCTCTGGGGCCAACGTCCTGACTTTC. Amino acid sequence: CASSQDKKGLAGRSGANVLTF.

The gene calls are TRBV5-1 and TRBJ2-5, with D unclear. CDR1 is SGHRS and CDR2 is YFSETQ in the germline V gene. This CDR3 comprises 13 residues. V was cut by 1 base and J by 1 base, with 5 bases left in between. The CDR3 DNA sequence: TGCGCCAGCAGCTTGCCCTCCCAAGAGACCCAGTACTTC. Protein: CASSLPSQETQYF.

V usage is TRBV10-3 and J usage is TRBJ2-5; 8 bases fit TRBD2. Germline-derived CDR1 and CDR2 are ENHRY and SYGVKD. CDR3 length: 13 residues. The ends lost 8 bases at V and 5 bases at J; junction bases unmatched: 7. The CDR3 is CAIGLAVSETQYF. Written as DNA, the CDR3 is TGTGCCATCGGACTAGCTGTATCGGAGACCCAGTACTTC.

The chain links TRBV20-1 to TRBJ2-1; D is uncertain. V lost 4 bases to trimming and J lost 9 bases, with 10 bases between them. CDR1 and CDR2 from the germline V gene are DFQATT and SNEGSKA (reference sequence). CDR3 size: 11 residues. The CDR3 nucleotides are TGCAGTGCTATGTTGTTCGGTGAGCAGTTCTTC. This sequence encodes CSAMLFGEQFF.

This clone showed up just a few times. The genes are TRBV7-2 and TRBJ1-6; D might be TRBD1 (5 bases). Looked up from germline, CDR1 is SGHTA and CDR2 is FQGNSA. Trimming removed 5 bases at V and 10 bases at J, with 18 bases between. The CDR3 sequence is 15 residues long. The chain's CDR3 is CASSLRTGKGSPLHF. The CDR3 nucleotides are TGTGCCAGCAGCCTGAGGACCGGAAAGGGGTCACCCCTCCACTTT.

The V gene is TRBV6-4, the J gene TRBJ2-1, with 9 bases identical to TRBD2. The CDR3 runs to 15 residues. The germline CDR1 and CDR2 sequences are MRHNA and SNTAGT. The V and J ends lost 8 bases and 7 bases, in that order; junction bases with no gene match: 12. The CDR3, as DNA: TGTGCCAGCGCGGATGGTAGCGGGAGCGGGAATGAGCAGTTCTTC. Encoded protein: CASADGSGSGNEQFF.

The V call is TRBV6-1, the J call TRBJ1-5, with no clear D. CDR1 is MNHNS and CDR2 is SASEGT in the germline V gene. V was shortened by 3 bases and J by 5 bases, with 11 bases between the two germline ends. The CDR3 contains 14 residues. The CDR3 DNA sequence: TGTGCCAGCAGTGAGGGGAGTAAATATCAGCCCCAGCATTTT. It encodes CASSEGSKYQPQHF.

This rearrangement joins TRBV10-3 to TRBJ2-7, with 13 bases aligning to TRBD2. With 4 bases clipped from V and 0 bases from J, the junction kept 3 bases outside the gene matches. The CDR3 length is 16 residues. Germline CDR1 ENHRY, CDR2 SYGVKD. CDR3 sequence reads: CAISGTSGSHSYEQYF. In DNA form, the CDR3 reads TGTGCCATCAGTGGGACTAGCGGGAGTCACTCCTACGAGCAGTACTTC.

The chain links TRBV14 to TRBJ1-1, with 9 positions matching TRBD1. The germline CDR1 and CDR2 sequences are SGHDN and FVKESK. V dropped 4 bases and J dropped 1; count of bases not matched to a gene: 4. The CDR3 contains 15 residues. The CDR3 region has the DNA TGTGCCAGCAGCCGGGGGACAGGGAGGAACACTGAAGCTTTCTTT. Translated: CASSRGTGRNTEAFF.

This clone was observed a handful of times. V is TRBV5-8 and J is TRBJ1-5; D is unclear. The V end lost 0 bases, the J end lost 4 bases, and 11 bases lay between the germline ends. The CDR3 is 15 residues long. Per germline, CDR1 SGHTS and CDR2 YDEGEE. The CDR3 reads CASSLGVAGNQPQHF. CDR3 nucleotide sequence: TGTGCCAGCAGCTTGGGCGTCGCGGGGAATCAGCCCCAGCATTTT.

The V call is TRBV28, the J call TRBJ2-7, with TRBD1 matching over 10 bases. Trimming removed 3 bases from V and 1 base from J; junction bases left unmatched: 3. Per germline, CDR1 MDHEN and CDR2 SYDVKM. The CDR3 spans 15 residues. The CDR3 nucleotides are TGTGCCAGCAGTTTGGGACAGGGGACTTCCTACGAGCAGTACTTC. As protein: CASSLGQGTSYEQYF.

This chain uses TRBV5-4 with TRBJ2-7; the match to TRBD2 covers 10 bases. Trimming removed 0 bases from V and 9 bases from J; junction bases left unmatched: 6. This CDR3 contains 14 residues. From germline, CDR1 is SGHNT and CDR2 YYREEE (reference sequence). The CDR3 loop is CASSLVASGSTQYF. CDR3 DNA sequence: TGTGCCAGCAGCTTGGTGGCTAGCGGGAGCACGCAGTACTTC.

This CDR3 reads CASTPASGVGGYGYTF. The CDR3 DNA reads as TGTGCCAGCACCCCCGCATCGGGGGTGGGTGGCTATGGCTACACCTTC. This chain joins TRBV28 and TRBJ1-2, with D perhaps matching TRBD1 (5 bases). V was cut by 7 bases and J by 4 bases, with 22 bases left in between. Germline CDR1 MDHEN, CDR2 SYDVKM. The CDR3 runs 16 residues.

The V gene is TRBV27, the J gene TRBJ2-2, with a weak D call TRBD1 (6 bases). CDR3 length: 17 residues. Germline CDR1 and CDR2: MNHEY and SMNVEV (reference sequence). The V end lost 7 bases, the J end lost 5 bases, and 23 bases lay between the germline ends. This CDR3 reads CASNGFEQGRRTGELFF. CDR3 DNA: TGTGCCAGCAACGGCTTTGAGCAGGGGCGCAGGACCGGGGAGCTGTTTTTT.

The rearrangement uses TRBV6-5 and TRBJ1-6, with a weak D call TRBD1 (5 bases). The V end lost 8 bases, the J end lost 4 bases, and 15 bases lay between the germline ends. This CDR3 spans 15 amino acids. The V gene's germline CDR1 is MNHEY and CDR2 SVGAGI. The CDR3 loop reads CASGDSGIYNSPLHF. The CDR3 DNA reads as TGTGCCAGCGGAGATTCAGGGATATATAATTCACCCCTCCACTTT.

CDR3 amino acids: CATRQEPAIDTEAFF. The CDR3 DNA reads TGTGCCACTCGGCAGGAACCAGCCATTGACACTGAAGCTTTCTTT. This sequence joins TRBV15 and TRBJ1-1; no definite D call. V was trimmed by 9 bases and J by 3 bases, leaving 20 bases between them. CDR1 is LNHNV, CDR2 YYDKDF, per germline (reference sequence). The CDR3 consists of 15 residues. Together with reference TRBV15 and TRBJ1-1, the CDR3 gives the full variable domain: DAMVIQNPRYQVTQFGKPVTLSCSQTLNHNVMYWYQQKSSQAPKLLFHYYDKDFNNEADTPDNFQSRRPNTSFCFLDIRSPGLGDTAMYLCATRQEPAIDTEAFFGQGTRLTVV.